A single sample gave rise to the 6 T cell receptor beta chains below, sequenced in a study of shared clonotypes between healthy human individuals (dated by TCRdb to 2020 to 2021). Receptor libraries were prepared by the immunoSEQ multiplex PCR assay. The table was pulled from immuneACCESS by TCRdb, which kept in-frame rearrangements only. Such tables lose some clones; where checked, under half of the loss comes from unresolved V genes, and the rest has no known cause. The sample includes hundreds of thousands of clones, with about 95% observed a single time. Of the sample, over 0.095% falls within the top ten clones. CD8 naive samples were CD45RO-negative cells positively selected for CCR7, giving a CD45RA+CCR7+ population that excluded TemRA cells. Sequenced material: naive CD8+ T cells sorted from blood. This specimen's cell subset or site label, per the study, means: CD45RA+CCR7+. The receptors were sampled from a woman in her twenties or thirties in good health.

The genes are TRBV5-1 and TRBJ1-4; tentatively, D is TRBD1 (6 bases). CDR3 length: 17 residues. The V end was cut by 0 bases, the J end by 0 bases, with 12 bases between. Looked up from germline, CDR1 is SGHRS and CDR2 is YFSETQ. CDR3 sequence: CASSLGGRKATNEKLFF. The CDR3 nucleotides are TGCGCCAGCAGCTTGGGGGGGCGGAAAGCAACTAATGAAAAACTGTTTTTT.

The gene calls are TRBV13 and TRBJ2-1, with TRBD2 matching 7 bases. The V gene end was trimmed by 5 bases and the J gene end by 9 bases; junction bases not matched to a gene: 7. CDR3 length equals 13 residues. Germline loops: CDR1 PRHDT, CDR2 FYEKMQ (reference sequence). CDR3 in amino acids: CASSLGLTSEQFF. The CDR3 DNA reads TGTGCCAGCAGCCTGGGACTAACGAGTGAGCAGTTCTTC. Full variable domain (missing parts from reference TRBV13 and TRBJ2-1): AAGVIQSPRHLIKEKRETATLKCYPIPRHDTVYWYQQGPGQDPQFLISFYEKMQSDKGSIPDRFSAQQFSDYHSELNMSSLELGDSALYFCASSLGLTSEQFFGPGTRLTVL.

This chain connects TRBV14 to TRBJ2-7; TRBD1 is a possible D gene (6 bases). Germline V gene sequence: CDR1 SGHDN, CDR2 FVKESK. V shed 5 bases and J shed 3 bases, with 14 bases lying between them. CDR3 length: 14 amino acids. In DNA form, the CDR3 reads TGTGCCAGCAGCGTACAGGGTCTAGGCTACGAGCAGTACTTC. It specifies CASSVQGLGYEQYF.

The V call is TRBV7-9, the J call TRBJ2-5; 7 bases align to TRBD2. Per germline, CDR1 SEHNR and CDR2 FQNEAQ (reference sequence). This CDR3 is built from 16 residues. Losses at the gene ends were 0 bases for V and 2 bases for J; bases not matched to a gene: 6. In nucleotides, the CDR3 is TGTGCCAGCAGCTTAGCCTTGCGGGAGACACAAGAGACCCAGTACTTC. It specifies CASSLALRETQETQYF.

CDR3 in DNA: TGTGCCAGCACATCGGGGGGGCTAGCGAGGAATGAGCAGTTCTTC. Encoded protein: CASTSGGLARNEQFF. J is TRBJ2-1 and V is TRBV9; 8 nucleotides align to TRBD2. Germline V gene lookup returns CDR1 SGDLS and CDR2 YYNGEE. Trimming took 6 bases from V and 7 from J; bases not matched to a gene: 12. The CDR3 runs to 15 residues.

The chain is built from TRBV27 and TRBJ1-2; D perhaps matches TRBD1 (5 bases). The V end lost 5 bases, the J end lost 5 bases, and 15 bases lay between the germline ends. The CDR3 extends over 14 amino acids. Germline V gives CDR1 MNHEY, CDR2 SMNVEV (reference sequence). CDR3 sequence reads: CASSVLGGGYGYTF. The DNA for the CDR3 is TGTGCCAGCAGTGTGCTGGGGGGAGGGTATGGCTACACCTTC.